The 6 T cell receptor beta chains presented below share a single source sample, sequenced in a study of CD8 T cells in Susac syndrome. Random hexamers were used to reverse transcribe roughly 0.5 to 1 ug of RNA. TCRdb analysed the immunoSEQ multiplex PCR reads with MiXCR anew, one entry per CDR3 protein. The repertoire has 160,000 or so distinct CDR3 sequences, around 94% of them found once; the top ten carry approximately 0.11%. Sequences were obtained from CD4+ T cells from PBMCs. The receptors were sampled from a human donor with Susac syndrome.

The rearrangement joins TRBV19 to TRBJ1-1; the D is unclear. The CDR3 has 15 amino acids. The V gene's germline CDR1 is LNHDA and CDR2 SQIVND (reference sequence). V lost 0 bases, J lost 1 base, and 9 bases lay in between. This CDR3 reads CASSIDQQKNTEAFF. As DNA, the CDR3 is TGTGCCAGTAGTATAGATCAACAGAAGAACACTGAAGCTTTCTTT. The complete variable domain, with remaining parts taken from reference TRBV19 and TRBJ1-1, reads DGGITQSPKYLFRKEGQNVTLSCEQNLNHDAMYWYRQDPGQGLRLIYYSQIVNDFQKGDIAEGYSVSREKKESFPLTVTSAQKNPTAFYLCASSIDQQKNTEAFFGQGTRLTVV.

J is TRBJ2-7 and V is TRBV5-4; TRBD2 matches at 9 bases. From germline, CDR1 is SGHNT and CDR2 YYREEE (reference sequence). The CDR3 runs 15 residues. The V segment lost 0 bases and the J segment 4 bases; nucleotides outside the gene matches: 5. The CDR3 loop reads CASSLARRGGYEQYF. The CDR3 bases are TGTGCCAGCAGCTTGGCGCGGCGGGGGGGGTACGAGCAGTACTTC. Variable domain in full (rest from reference TRBV5-4 and TRBJ2-7): ETGVTQSPTHLIKTRGQQVTLRCSSQSGHNTVSWYQQALGQGPQFIFQYYREEENGRGNFPPRFSGLQFPNYSSELNVNALELDDSALYLCASSLARRGGYEQYFGPGTRLTVT.

The chain employs TRBV4-2 and TRBJ1-1; D remains ambiguous. Between the trimmed V and J ends, which lost 1 base and 1 base, there was a span of 10 bases. Germline lookup yields CDR1 LGHNA and CDR2 YNFKEQ. The length of the CDR3 is 15 residues. CDR3 in DNA: TGTGCCAGCAGCCAAGGGGGTTTCCGGAACACTGAAGCTTTCTTT. Amino acid sequence: CASSQGGFRNTEAFF.

The chain recombines TRBV20-1 with TRBJ1-2; 11 nucleotides line up with TRBD1. Germline CDR1 and CDR2: DFQATT and SNEGSKA (reference sequence). V shed 1 base, J shed 4 bases, and the junction held 8 bases outside the gene matches. The CDR3 length is 16 residues. The CDR3 nucleotides read TGCAGTGCTAGAGTGGGGACAGGGGGTATCGGCTATGGCTACACCTTC. Translation gives CSARVGTGGIGYGYTF.

V is TRBV5-1 and J is TRBJ1-1; D call uncertain. The CDR3 sequence is 14 residues long. Germline V gene data show CDR1 as SGHRS and CDR2 as YFSETQ. Trimming cost V 1 base and J 0 bases, with 7 bases left between them. CDR3 bases: TGCGCCAGCAGCTTGAATGGAATGAACACTGAAGCTTTCTTT. Its protein is CASSLNGMNTEAFF.

The gene calls are TRBV20-1 and TRBJ1-2; TRBD1 agrees at 7 bases. This CDR3 has 14 amino acids. V trimming: 5 bases; J trimming: 7 bases; junction bases outside the gene matches: 13. The germline gives CDR1 DFQATT, CDR2 SNEGSKA (reference sequence). CDR3 region: CSAALQGGYSGYTF. DNA for the CDR3: TGCAGTGCTGCCCTTCAGGGGGGCTATAGTGGCTACACCTTC.